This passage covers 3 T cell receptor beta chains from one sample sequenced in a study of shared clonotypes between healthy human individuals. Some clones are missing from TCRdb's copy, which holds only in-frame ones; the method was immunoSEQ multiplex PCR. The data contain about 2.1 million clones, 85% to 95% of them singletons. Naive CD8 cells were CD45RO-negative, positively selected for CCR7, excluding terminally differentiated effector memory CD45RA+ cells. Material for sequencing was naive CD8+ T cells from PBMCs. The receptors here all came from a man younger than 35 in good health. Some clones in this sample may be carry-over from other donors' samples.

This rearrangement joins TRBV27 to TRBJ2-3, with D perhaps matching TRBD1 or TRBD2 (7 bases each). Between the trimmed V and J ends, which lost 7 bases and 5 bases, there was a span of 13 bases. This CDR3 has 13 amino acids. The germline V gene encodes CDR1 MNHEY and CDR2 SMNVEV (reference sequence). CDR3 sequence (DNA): TGTGCCAGCACCAGGGGGGGTTTAGATACGCAGTATTTT. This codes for CASTRGGLDTQYF.

The DNA for the CDR3 is TGTGCCAGCAGCTCAGGGCCGGGGAATGAAAAACTGTTTTTT. Its translation is CASSSGPGNEKLFF. The V and J genes are TRBV7-8 and TRBJ1-4; tentatively, D is TRBD1 (5 bases). The CDR3 contains 14 residues. V lost 4 bases, J lost 5 bases, and 11 bases lay in between. Looked up from germline, CDR1 is SGHVS and CDR2 is FQNEAQ.

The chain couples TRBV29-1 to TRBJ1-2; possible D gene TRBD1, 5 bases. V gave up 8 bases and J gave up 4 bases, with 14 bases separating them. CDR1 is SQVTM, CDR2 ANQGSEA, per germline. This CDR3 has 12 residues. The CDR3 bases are TGCAGCTTACACCAGGGACCCTATGGCTACACCTTC. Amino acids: CSLHQGPYGYTF.